This T cell receptor (beta chain) was sequenced for a study of shared clonotypes between healthy human individuals. As for the study in general: Used for every donor were three CD4 naive, three CD4 memory, two CD8 naive and one CD8 memory plate.

This clone came up many times. CDR1 is MNHNS and CDR2 is SASEGT in the germline V gene. V gave up 11 bases and J gave up 2 bases, with 6 bases separating them. This CDR3 has 10 amino acids. Per sorted-subset replicate PCR, input was approximately 0.2 ug DNA, representing some 30,000 T cell genomes. Measured with immunoSEQ multiplex PCR; TCRdb has only the in-frame clones, and not every one. The table shows about 960,000 clones, with 76% occurring only once. The specimen sequenced was memory CD4+ T cells sorted from blood. Documented subset: CD45RA-negative fraction. The TCR was taken from a man aged 18-30 years in good health. This chain connects TRBV6-1 to TRBJ1-1; D gene uncertain. CDR3 in amino acids: CAGRNTEAFF. CDR3 nucleotide sequence: TGTGCCGGGAGAAACACTGAAGCTTTCTTT.